This TCR beta chain was identified during a study of blood T cell repertoires in COVID-19. Study overall: Nucleic acid was either cDNA or gDNA, and it came from T cells, B-cell-depleted T cells, or PBMCs.

Assay: immunoSEQ multiplex PCR; the TCRdb copy retains only in-frame clones and omits some. This table holds about 240,000 clones, approximately 90% found once. V lost 5 bases, J lost 1 base, and 6 bases stayed unmatched. Looked up from germline, CDR1 is SGHRS and CDR2 is YFSETQ. The CDR3 is 16 amino acids. Two negative PCRs, clearance, or symptom resolution had been documented for recovered Cohort 3 donors. The material sequenced was PBMCs or T cells enriched from blood (not recorded which). This chain uses TRBV5-1 with TRBJ2-1, with 10 positions matching TRBD2. This clonotype was obtained from a woman between 25 and 40 years old who had recovered from COVID-19. The CDR3 region has the DNA TGCGCCAGCAGTTCTTCTAGCGGGAGATCCTACAATGAGCAGTTCTTC. It specifies CASSSSSGRSYNEQFF.